The 16 T cell receptor beta chains below come from one sample, sequenced in a study of technical replicates of blood from a few donors. The protocol was immunoSEQ multiplex PCR, while the TCRdb copy is restricted to in-frame clones and leaves out a portion. This table holds approximately 70,000 clones, roughly 89% found once. Sequencing input: T cells isolated from PBMCs. These receptors were taken from a human donor in good health.

This chain uses TRBV11-2 with TRBJ2-7, with D hard to call. This CDR3 contains 14 residues. Trimming cost V 3 bases and J 1 base, with 10 bases left between them. Germline CDR1 is SGHAT and CDR2 is FQNNGV. Here the CDR3 reads CASSFSEVSYEQYF. The DNA for the CDR3 is TGTGCCAGCAGCTTTTCAGAGGTATCCTACGAGCAGTACTTC.

The chain is built from TRBV6-5 and TRBJ1-2; D unclear. Germline CDR1 reads MNHEY; CDR2 reads SVGAGI. The CDR3 has 11 residues. V shed 4 bases and J shed 8 bases, with 8 bases lying between them. CDR3 protein: CASSSEGGYTF. In DNA form, the CDR3 reads TGTGCCAGCAGTTCGGAGGGCGGCTACACCTTC.

This clone was found a few times. The chain uses TRBV4-2 and TRBJ1-1; no clear D. The germline V and J ends were trimmed by 1 base and 10 bases, with 16 bases remaining between them. The CDR3 covers 14 residues. Germline V gives CDR1 LGHNA, CDR2 YNFKEQ. The CDR3: CASSQGLEVLVAFF. As DNA, the CDR3 is TGTGCCAGCAGCCAAGGGCTAGAAGTGTTGGTAGCTTTCTTT.

The CDR3 region is CASSLVAGGETGELFF. The CDR3 nucleotides read TGTGCCAGCAGCTTAGTAGCGGGAGGGGAAACCGGGGAGCTGTTTTTT. The V gene is TRBV7-7, the J gene TRBJ2-2; TRBD2 matches 11 bases. CDR1 SSHAT and CDR2 FNYEAQ come from the germline V gene (reference sequence). V dropped 1 base and J dropped 5; count of bases not matched to a gene: 3. The CDR3 length is 16 residues.

The chain joins TRBV29-1 to TRBJ2-1, with D possibly being TRBD2 (6 bases). The CDR3 is 15 residues long. Germline V lookup: CDR1 SQVTM, CDR2 ANQGSEA. The V end was cut by 0 bases, the J end by 5 bases, with 14 bases between. The CDR3, as DNA: TGCAGCGTTGAAGATCTTCGGGAGATGAACAATGAGCAGTTCTTC. Its protein is CSVEDLREMNNEQFF.

This clone has just a few counts. The genes are TRBV2 and TRBJ1-1; no clear D gene. In germline, CDR1 is SNHLY, CDR2 FYNNEI. There are 8 residues in the CDR3. V was pared by 8 bases and J by 11 bases, with 6 bases between. CDR3 DNA: TGTGCCAGCTTTTCGGCTTTCTTT. Translated, it gives CASFSAFF. Full variable domain (missing parts from reference TRBV2 and TRBJ1-1): EPEVTQTPSHQVTQMGQEVILRCVPISNHLYFYWYRQILGQKVEFLVSFYNNEISEKSEIFDDQFSVERPDGSNFTLKIRSTKLEDSAMYFCASFSAFFGQGTRLTVV.

This sequence joins TRBV15 and TRBJ2-3; a weak D match, TRBD2 (5 bases). The CDR3 contains 15 residues. The germline V gene encodes CDR1 LNHNV and CDR2 YYDKDF (reference sequence). V lost 3 bases and J 0 bases, leaving 10 bases between the germline ends. This chain's CDR3 is CATSSGSQSTDTQYF. The CDR3 nucleotides are TGTGCCACCAGCAGTGGGAGTCAGAGCACAGATACGCAGTATTTT.

CDR3 bases: TGTGCCAGCAGCTTAGACTATCTCGAGCAGTACTTC. This codes for CASSLDYLEQYF. The chain uses TRBV7-9 and TRBJ2-7; no clear D gene. With 1 base removed from V and 6 bases from J, the gap between germline ends came to 7 bases. Germline assignment: CDR1 SEHNR and CDR2 FQNEAQ (reference sequence). This CDR3 is 12 amino acids long.

The chain uses TRBV9 and TRBJ2-7; D is perhaps TRBD2 (5 bases). The CDR3 totals 13 residues. Germline V gene data show CDR1 as SGDLS and CDR2 as YYNGEE. Trimming stripped 0 bases from V and 7 bases from J, with 11 bases between. The CDR3 DNA reads TGTGCCAGCAGCGTAGAAGGAGGTACAGAGCAGTACTTC. Translation: CASSVEGGTEQYF.

The chain is built from TRBV4-1 and TRBJ1-1; D is uncertain. This CDR3 contains 15 residues. V lost 1 base and J 5 bases, leaving 14 bases between the germline ends. Germline V gives CDR1 MGHRA, CDR2 YSYEKL. The chain's CDR3 is CASSQGKRSTTEAFF. The CDR3, as DNA: TGCGCCAGCAGCCAAGGCAAGAGGTCGACTACTGAAGCTTTCTTT.

The chain has TRBV10-3 and TRBJ2-1, with 9 nucleotides matching TRBD2. The V gene end was trimmed by 4 bases and the J gene end by 8 bases; junction bases not matched to a gene: 6. CDR1 is ENHRY and CDR2 is SYGVKD in the germline V gene. The CDR3 has 14 residues. DNA of the CDR3: TGTGCCATCAGTGGACTAGCGGATGGCTATGAGCAGTTCTTC. Amino acid sequence: CAISGLADGYEQFF.

The rearrangement links TRBV6-1 to TRBJ2-5; possible D gene TRBD1, 5 bases. This CDR3 has 12 amino acids. Germline loops: CDR1 MNHNS, CDR2 SASEGT. V was pared by 4 bases and J by 5 bases, with 8 bases between. CDR3 DNA sequence: TGTGCCAGCAGTGCAGGGATGGAGACCCAGTACTTC. Its translation: CASSAGMETQYF.

The chain joins TRBV4-2 to TRBJ2-3; 9 bases fit TRBD2. J lost 3 bases, V lost 6 bases, and 7 bases had no gene match. Looked up from germline, CDR1 is LGHNA and CDR2 is YNFKEQ. This CDR3 is built from 15 residues. Written as DNA, the CDR3 is TGTGCCAGCAGATTCAGACTAGCGGAGACAGATACGCAGTATTTT. Protein: CASRFRLAETDTQYF.

V is TRBV9 and J is TRBJ1-1; no firm D call. V was trimmed by 4 bases and J by 7 bases, leaving 11 bases between them. Looked up from germline, CDR1 is SGDLS and CDR2 is YYNGEE. This CDR3 contains 12 residues. The CDR3 coding sequence is TGTGCCAGCAGCCCTAGTGCGGGTGAAGCTTTCTTT. This codes for CASSPSAGEAFF.

CDR3 in amino acids: CASSFGGLNTEAFF. Here the CDR3 DNA reads TGTGCCAGCAGCTTTGGCGGCCTGAACACTGAAGCTTTCTTT. The J gene is TRBJ1-1, the V gene TRBV7-2, with D unresolved. CDR1 and CDR2 (germline): SGHTA, FQGNSA. The CDR3 length is 14 residues. With 3 bases removed from V and 0 bases from J, the gap between germline ends came to 8 bases. The full variable domain, in which reference TRBV7-2 and TRBJ1-1 provide the parts outside the CDR3, is GAGVSQSPSNKVTEKGKDVELRCDPISGHTALYWYRQSLGQGLEFLIYFQGNSAPDKSGLPSDRFSAERTGGSVSTLTIQRTQQEDSAVYLCASSFGGLNTEAFFGQGTRLTVV.

The chain recombines TRBV12-5 with TRBJ2-5; 8 bases map to TRBD1. The germline V gene has CDR1 LGHNT and CDR2 FRNRAP. The CDR3 sequence is 12 residues long. J lost 5 bases, V lost 6 bases, and 2 bases had no gene match. The CDR3 DNA follows: TGTGCTAGTGGGTGGACAGGGGAGACCCAGTACTTC. Amino acids: CASGWTGETQYF.